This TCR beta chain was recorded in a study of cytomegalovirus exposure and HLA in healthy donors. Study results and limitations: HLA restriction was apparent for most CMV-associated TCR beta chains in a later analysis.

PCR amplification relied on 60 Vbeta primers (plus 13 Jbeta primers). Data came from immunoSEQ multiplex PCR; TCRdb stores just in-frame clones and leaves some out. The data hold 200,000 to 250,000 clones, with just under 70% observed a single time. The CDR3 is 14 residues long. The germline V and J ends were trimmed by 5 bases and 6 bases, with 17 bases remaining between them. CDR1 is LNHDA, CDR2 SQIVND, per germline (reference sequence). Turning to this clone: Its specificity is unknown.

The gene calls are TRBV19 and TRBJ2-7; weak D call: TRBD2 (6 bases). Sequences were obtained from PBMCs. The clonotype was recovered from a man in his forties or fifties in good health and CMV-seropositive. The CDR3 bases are TGTGCCAGTAGTGGGGCGGGGTATTCAGGCGAGCAGTACTTC. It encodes CASSGAGYSGEQYF.